The sequence of this T cell receptor beta chain was determined in a study of T cells in Graves' hyperthyroidism and ophthalmopathy. The source material, RNA transcripts, was used to amplify TCR beta CDR3 regions. The TCR CDR3 first-round RT-PCR relied on the HTBI primer set. Using its own MiXCR run on the multiplex PCR reads, TCRdb lists one record per CDR3 protein. The repertoire holds hundreds of thousands of distinct CDR3 sequences, with about 15% as singletons. Aged 18 to 65, the patients had hyperthyroidism that was newly diagnosed and had lasted under 2 months. Germline trimming cut 5 bases from V and 2 bases from J; bases unmatched to any gene: 21. The CDR3 spans 20 residues. Germline V gene sequence: CDR1 SGHTA, CDR2 FQGNSA. This clonotype came up many times.

The sequence was collected from a woman aged 18-29 years with Graves' hyperthyroidism. This chain uses TRBV7-2 with TRBJ1-5, with 7 positions matching TRBD1. Sequencing input: blood. CDR3 residues: CASSGHRTGEPSNGNQPQHF. In DNA, the CDR3 is TGTGCCAGCAGCGGGCATCGGACAGGAGAACCCTCAAATGGCAATCAGCCCCAGCATTTT.